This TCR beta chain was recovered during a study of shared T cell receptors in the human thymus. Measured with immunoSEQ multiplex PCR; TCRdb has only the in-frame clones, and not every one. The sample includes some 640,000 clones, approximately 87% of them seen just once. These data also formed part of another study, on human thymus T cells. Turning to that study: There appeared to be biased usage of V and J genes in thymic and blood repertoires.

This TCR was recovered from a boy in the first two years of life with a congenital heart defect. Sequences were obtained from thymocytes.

CDR3 DNA: TGTGCCAGCAGTCCCACAGGGGGCTTTTTCAACGAGCAGTACTTC. This translates into CASSPTGGFFNEQYF. The V call is TRBV28, the J call TRBJ2-7, with TRBD1 matching 9 bases. The CDR3 contains 15 residues. The germline gives CDR1 MDHEN, CDR2 SYDVKM. The J segment lost 5 bases and the V segment lost 5 bases, leaving 10 bases of the junction unmatched. The full variable domain, in which reference TRBV28 and TRBJ2-7 provide the parts outside the CDR3, is DVKVTQSSRYLVKRTGEKVFLECVQDMDHENMFWYRQDPGLGLRLIYFSYDVKMKEKGDIPEGYSVSREKKERFSLILESASTNQTSMYLCASSPTGGFFNEQYFGPGTRLTVT.